The 9 T cell receptor beta chains given below trace back to one sample, sequenced in a study of Ad26.COV2.S vaccination and SARS-CoV-2 variants. Treatment of the sample: roughly 20 received Ad26.COV2.S at low or high dose, single or two shots; five or six received placebo; per-sample allocation not given. All samples were drawn on day 63, counting from the first vaccine or placebo injection. TCRdb keeps only in-frame clones here, not all; method: immunoSEQ multiplex PCR. The sample consists of some 270,000 clones, around 85% of them appearing once. Sequences were derived from peripheral blood, sampled in a trial of Ad26.COV2.S vaccine versus placebo. All receptors come from a person between 18 and 65 years old who received the Ad26.COV2.S COVID-19 vaccine or a placebo.

This chain uses TRBV4-3 with TRBJ2-1; 9 nucleotides match TRBD2. CDR3 size: 17 residues. V lost 1 base and J lost 3; bases outside the gene matches: 7. Germline V CDR1 and CDR2: LGHNA, YSLEER. CDR3 amino acids: CASSQAVTREGYNEQFF. Written as DNA, the CDR3 is TGCGCCAGCAGCCAAGCGGTAACGCGGGAGGGCTACAATGAGCAGTTCTTC.

This sequence joins TRBV6-2 or TRBV6-3 and TRBJ2-1; D not certain. The germline V and J ends were trimmed by 2 bases and 6 bases, with 8 bases remaining between them. The CDR3 is 13 amino acids. Germline lookup yields CDR1 MNHEY and CDR2 SVGEGT. The CDR3 DNA sequence: TGTGCCAGCAGTTACATGGTCCTCAATGAGCAGTTCTTC. Protein: CASSYMVLNEQFF.

The V gene is TRBV2, the J gene TRBJ2-3; TRBD1 might be the D (8 bases). Per the germline V gene, CDR1 is SNHLY and CDR2 is FYNNEI. Trimming removed 6 bases from V and 3 bases from J, with 19 bases in between. The length of the CDR3 is 16 residues. Written as DNA, the CDR3 is TGTGCCAGCAGGTCTACCTACAGGGGGGGGACAGATACGCAGTATTTT. Encoded protein: CASRSTYRGGTDTQYF.

The rearrangement joins TRBV7-2 to TRBJ2-7; D unclear. Germline V lookup: CDR1 SGHTA, CDR2 FQGNSA. Trimming shortened V by 1 base and J by 2 bases, and 9 bases separated the two germline ends. This CDR3 is built from 14 residues. This chain's CDR3 is CASSLGTNPYEQYF. DNA for the CDR3: TGTGCCAGCAGCTTAGGAACTAACCCCTACGAGCAGTACTTC.

V is TRBV7-2 and J is TRBJ2-2, with TRBD2 matching 10 bases. Germline assignment: CDR1 SGHTA and CDR2 FQGNSA. The CDR3 is made up of 17 amino acids. With V trimmed by 5 bases and J by 4 bases, 10 bases remained unmatched. The CDR3 here is CASSAKRGGTVTGELFF. In DNA, the CDR3 is TGTGCCAGCAGCGCTAAGCGGGGGGGTACGGTCACCGGGGAGCTGTTTTTT.

V gene TRBV30 combines with J gene TRBJ1-5; no clear D gene. The V gene's germline CDR1 is GTSNPN and CDR2 SVGIG (reference sequence). This CDR3 is 14 amino acids long. Between the trimmed V and J ends, which lost 3 bases and 1 base, there was a span of 10 bases. The DNA of the CDR3 is TGTGCCTGGAGCTGGGAGAGGAGCAATCAGCCCCAGCATTTT. Encoded protein: CAWSWERSNQPQHF.

This sequence joins TRBV10-3 and TRBJ2-3; TRBD1 or TRBD2 may be the D gene (5 bases each). The CDR3 length is 15 residues. V dropped 1 base and J dropped 4 bases, with 12 bases sitting between them. Germline values: CDR1 ENHRY, CDR2 SYGVKD. CDR3 bases: TGTGCCATCAGTGAGTTGGGGGATCGTGCAGATACGCAGTATTTT. Residues: CAISELGDRADTQYF.

This chain uses TRBV19 with TRBJ2-7, with 7 nucleotides matching TRBD1. The V segment lost 5 bases and the J segment 2 bases; nucleotides outside the gene matches: 6. In germline, CDR1 is LNHDA, CDR2 SQIVND (reference sequence). The CDR3 spans 14 residues. In nucleotides, the CDR3 is TGTGCCAGTAGTGCCACCGGGACAGCCTACGAGCAGTACTTC. Amino acid sequence: CASSATGTAYEQYF.

The chain couples TRBV23-1 to TRBJ2-2, with TRBD2 identical over 10 bases. TRBV23-1 is placed among ORFs of uncertain function. With 7 bases clipped from V and 2 bases from J, the junction kept 19 bases outside the gene matches. This CDR3 is 20 amino acids long. CDR3: CASTFSPLAGVVYNTGELFF. CDR3 nucleotides: TGCGCCAGCACCTTCTCCCCTCTAGCGGGAGTCGTATATAACACCGGGGAGCTGTTTTTT.